This T cell receptor beta chain was identified in a study of regulatory T cells in long-lasting Graves disease. Overall study findings and caveats: Graves' patients with persistent disease showed TCR diversity lower than patients newly diagnosed. TRBV28, TRBJ1-2 and TRBJ2-5 were segments that persistent disease favored.

CDR3 length equals 15 residues. Trimming pared 3 bases from V and 3 bases from J, leaving 14 bases between. Germline-derived CDR1 and CDR2 are SQVTM and ANQGSEA. Researchers made TCR beta libraries by using iRepertoire HTBI primers and running Arm-PCR on CDR3 regions. MiXCR was run by TCRdb on the multiplex PCR reads, yielding one entry per CDR3 protein. Among hundreds of thousands of distinct CDR3 sequences, over 15% were seen once, and the ten largest hold 25% to 30%. Time point indicated: newly diagnosed GD, antithyroid drugs for less than 3 months. TCR sequences were obtained from RNA taken from PBMCs. Remarks on this clonotype: The antigen remains undetermined.

These data were also filed under a second study, of T cells in Graves' hyperthyroidism and ophthalmopathy. Turning to that study: Graves' hyperthyroidism is called stable when ophthalmopathy does not progress within 18 months. The primer set for the first-round RT-PCR of the TCR CDR3 was HTBI.

The source was peripheral blood mononuclear cells (PBMCs), collected at new diagnosis, from a patient treated with antithyroid drugs. This chain joins TRBV29-1 and TRBJ2-2; possibly TRBD1 for D (5 bases). The TCR was taken from a man aged 35-49 years with Graves disease. CDR3 region: CSVDIQGADTGELFF. The CDR3 DNA reads TGCAGCGTTGATATCCAGGGTGCGGACACCGGGGAGCTGTTTTTT.